This T cell receptor (beta chain) derives from a study of graft-versus-host responses after intestinal transplantation. Background on the study: Isolated intestinal, liver-intestinal, or multivisceral transplants had been given to the recipients. Every one of the recipients received anti-thymocyte globulin induction and afterwards took tacrolimus and steroids for 3 to 4 years. General study results and limits: The recipient marrow held GvH clones, and some of them showed up first in ileum or blood. Individuals who had graft-donor T cell macrochimerism had allografts that showed high graft-versus-host to host-versus-graft clonal ratios.

Sequencing used immunoSEQ multiplex PCR; TCRdb keeps in-frame clones, though not all of them. This table holds about 90,000 clones, over 75% found once. Concerning this clone itself: Its antigen remains unidentified.

The CDR3 loop spans 15 amino acids. The V gene's germline CDR1 is MGHRA and CDR2 YSYEKL. Trimming stripped 4 bases from V and 7 bases from J, with 17 bases between. The sequencing here drew on unstimulated CD8+ T cells sorted from spleen or lymph node cells, taken before intestinal transplant. This chain joins TRBV4-1 and TRBJ1-5; D is perhaps TRBD1 (6 bases). The clonotype was recovered from a human donor who received an intestinal transplant. CDR3 loop: CASSPRLAGEQPQHF. In nucleotides, the CDR3 is TGCGCCAGCAGCCCCAGACTCGCAGGGGAACAGCCCCAGCATTTT.